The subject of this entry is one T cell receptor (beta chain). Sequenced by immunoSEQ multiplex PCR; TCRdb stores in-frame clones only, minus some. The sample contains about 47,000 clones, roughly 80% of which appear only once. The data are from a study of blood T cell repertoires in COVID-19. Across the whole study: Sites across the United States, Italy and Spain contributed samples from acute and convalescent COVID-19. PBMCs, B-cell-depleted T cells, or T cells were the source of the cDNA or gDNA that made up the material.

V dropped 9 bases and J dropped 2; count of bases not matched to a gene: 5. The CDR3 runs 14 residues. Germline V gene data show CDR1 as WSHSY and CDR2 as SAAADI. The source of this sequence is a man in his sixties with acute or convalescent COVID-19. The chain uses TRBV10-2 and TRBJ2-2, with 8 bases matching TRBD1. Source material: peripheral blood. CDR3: CASAGTGNTGELFF. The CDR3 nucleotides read TGCGCCAGTGCCGGGACAGGAAACACCGGGGAGCTGTTTTTT.